This TCR beta chain originates from a study of human T cells and chemical hapten exposure. Overall study: Minor volume differences among pooled libraries chiefly drove per-sample TCR yield variation.

TCRdb reprocessed the RACE reads with MiXCR, giving one entry per CDR3 protein. The sample includes 50,000 to 60,000 distinct CDR3 sequences, 9.5% to 15% seen only once; the top ten take 2.4%. This clonotype has at least ten counts. Time point meaning: patch test 3, about 24 weeks after DPC sensitization. The sample's treatment: therapeutic diphenylcyclopropenone sensitization with weekly scalp DPC. Those who donated were patients with alopecia, 18 to 70 years of age, and suitable for DPC. It was from unfractionated whole blood that total RNA was extracted. J lost 0 bases, V lost 4 bases, and 7 bases had no gene match. The CDR3 totals 16 residues. The germline V gene encodes CDR1 MDHEN and CDR2 SYDVKM.

This sequence was found in a man between 25 and 39 years old with alopecia areata. Some clones in this sample may be carry-over from other donors' samples. Sample: whole blood, taken in connection with sensitization to the hapten diphenylcyclopropenone (DPC). The chain employs TRBV28 and TRBJ1-2, with TRBD1 matching 8 bases. The CDR3 region is CASSSTRQGPNYGYTF. DNA of the CDR3: TGTGCCAGCAGTTCCACCCGACAGGGGCCTAACTATGGCTACACCTTC.